Described below is a single T cell receptor beta chain sequence and its context. Its antigen is unidentified. This sample stems from a study of PD-L1 blockade in urothelial cancer. Overall study context: Atezolizumab was started by patients in 2014 at 1,200 mg intravenously every 3 weeks. Patients' prior chemotherapy regimens numbered 0 to 3. Each blood sample yielded a median of about 130,000 T cells. Whole-study results and caveats: Durable benefit accompanied greater 3-week expansion of tumor-associated blood clones.

The table came from immunoSEQ multiplex PCR; TCRdb's copy has only in-frame clones and leaves some out. The profile shows approximately 100,000 clones, roughly nine tenths of them singletons. Germline CDR1 is SGHRS and CDR2 is YFSETQ. This CDR3 is built from 12 residues. Trimming took 5 bases from V and 2 from J, leaving 4 bases between them. The receptor comes from an elderly woman with urothelial cancer. V gene TRBV5-1 combines with J gene TRBJ1-4; no definite D call. Sequenced here: PBMCs, sampled around atezolizumab (anti-PD-L1) treatment. The CDR3 is CASRATNEKLFF. The CDR3 DNA follows: TGCGCCAGCAGGGCCACTAATGAAAAACTGTTTTTT.